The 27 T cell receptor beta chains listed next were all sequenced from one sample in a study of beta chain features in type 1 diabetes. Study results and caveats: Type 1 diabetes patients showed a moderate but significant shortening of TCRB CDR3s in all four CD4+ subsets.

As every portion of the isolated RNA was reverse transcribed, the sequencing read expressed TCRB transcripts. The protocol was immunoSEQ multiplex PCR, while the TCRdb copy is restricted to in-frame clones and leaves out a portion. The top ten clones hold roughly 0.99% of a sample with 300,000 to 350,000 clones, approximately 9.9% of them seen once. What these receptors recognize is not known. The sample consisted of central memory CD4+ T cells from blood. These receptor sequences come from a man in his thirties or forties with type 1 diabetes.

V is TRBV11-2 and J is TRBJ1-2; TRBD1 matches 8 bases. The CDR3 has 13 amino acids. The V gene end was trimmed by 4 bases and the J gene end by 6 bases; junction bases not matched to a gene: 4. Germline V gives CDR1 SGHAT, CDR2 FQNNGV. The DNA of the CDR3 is TGTGCCAGCAGCTACAGGGGGTCAAATGGCTACACCTTC. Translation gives CASSYRGSNGYTF.

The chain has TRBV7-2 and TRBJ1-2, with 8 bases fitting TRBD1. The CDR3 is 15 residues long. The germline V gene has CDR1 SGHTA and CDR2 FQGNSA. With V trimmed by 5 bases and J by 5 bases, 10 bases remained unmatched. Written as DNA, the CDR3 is TGTGCCAGCAGCCTCCGGACAGGGACTTGGTATGGCTACACCTTC. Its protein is CASSLRTGTWYGYTF.

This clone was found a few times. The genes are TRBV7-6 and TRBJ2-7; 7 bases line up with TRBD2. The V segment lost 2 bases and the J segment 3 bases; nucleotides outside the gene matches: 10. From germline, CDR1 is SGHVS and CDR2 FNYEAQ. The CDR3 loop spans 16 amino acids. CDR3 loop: CASSLSSGGEVYEQYF. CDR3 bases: TGTGCCAGCAGCTTATCGTCGGGGGGTGAGGTCTACGAGCAGTACTTC. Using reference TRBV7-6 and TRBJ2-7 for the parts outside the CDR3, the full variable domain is GAGVSQSPRYKVTKRGQDVALRCDPISGHVSLYWYRQALGQGPEFLTYFNYEAQQDKSGLPNDRFSAERPEGSISTLTIQRTEQRDSAMYRCASSLSSGGEVYEQYFGPGTRLTVT.

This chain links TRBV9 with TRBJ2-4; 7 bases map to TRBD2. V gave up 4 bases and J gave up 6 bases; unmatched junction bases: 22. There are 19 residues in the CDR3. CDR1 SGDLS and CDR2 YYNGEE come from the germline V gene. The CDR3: CASSPNIRPGGGEANIQYF. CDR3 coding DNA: TGTGCCAGCAGCCCGAACATCCGGCCGGGCGGGGGTGAGGCAAACATTCAGTACTTC. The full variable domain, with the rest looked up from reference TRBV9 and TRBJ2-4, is DSGVTQTPKHLITATGQRVTLRCSPRSGDLSVYWYQQSLDQGLQFLIQYYNGEERAKGNILERFSAQQFPDLHSELNLSSLELGDSALYFCASSPNIRPGGGEANIQYFGAGTRLSVL.

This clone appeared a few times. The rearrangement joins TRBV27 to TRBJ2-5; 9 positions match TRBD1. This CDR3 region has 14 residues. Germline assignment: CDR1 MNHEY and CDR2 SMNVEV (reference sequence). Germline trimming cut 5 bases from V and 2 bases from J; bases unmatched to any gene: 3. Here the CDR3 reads CASSRQGEQETQYF. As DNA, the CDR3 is TGTGCCAGCAGTCGACAGGGGGAGCAAGAGACCCAGTACTTC.

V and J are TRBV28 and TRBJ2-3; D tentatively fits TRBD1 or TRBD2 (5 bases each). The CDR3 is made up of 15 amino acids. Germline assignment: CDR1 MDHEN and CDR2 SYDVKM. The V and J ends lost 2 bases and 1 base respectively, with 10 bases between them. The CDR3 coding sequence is TGTGCCAGCAGTTTAATGGGGGTGGGCACAGATACGCAGTATTTT. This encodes CASSLMGVGTDTQYF.

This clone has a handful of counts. CDR3: CASSRGRDSPLHF. In DNA, the CDR3 is TGTGCCAGCAGTAGAGGCAGGGATTCACCCCTCCACTTT. The gene calls are TRBV7-9 and TRBJ1-6, with D possibly matching TRBD1 (5 bases). This CDR3 region has 13 residues. Germline CDR1 SEHNR, CDR2 FQNEAQ (reference sequence). V shed 6 bases and J shed 8 bases, with 11 bases lying between them. Together with reference TRBV7-9 and TRBJ1-6, the CDR3 gives the full variable domain: DTGVSQNPRHKITKRGQNVTFRCDPISEHNRLYWYRQTLGQGPEFLTYFQNEAQLEKSRLLSDRFSAERPKGSFSTLEIQRTEQGDSAMYLCASSRGRDSPLHFGNGTRLTVT.

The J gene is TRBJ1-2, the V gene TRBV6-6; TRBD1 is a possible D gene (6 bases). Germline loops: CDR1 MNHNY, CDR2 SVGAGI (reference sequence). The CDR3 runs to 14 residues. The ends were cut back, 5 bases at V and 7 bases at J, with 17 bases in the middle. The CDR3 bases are TGTGCCAGCAGTGGTCGACAGGAGGGCTTTGGCTACACCTTC. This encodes CASSGRQEGFGYTF.

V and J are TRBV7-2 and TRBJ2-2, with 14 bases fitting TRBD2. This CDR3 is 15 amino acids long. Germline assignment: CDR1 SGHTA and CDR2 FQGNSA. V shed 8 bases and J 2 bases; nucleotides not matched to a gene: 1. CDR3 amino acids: CASGLAGGNTGELFF. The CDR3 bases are TGTGCCAGCGGACTAGCGGGGGGCAACACCGGGGAGCTGTTTTTT.

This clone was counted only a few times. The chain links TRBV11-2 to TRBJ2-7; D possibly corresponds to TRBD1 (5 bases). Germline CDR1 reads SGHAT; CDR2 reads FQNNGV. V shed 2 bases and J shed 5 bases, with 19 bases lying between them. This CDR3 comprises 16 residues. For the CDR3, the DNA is TGTGCCAGCAGCTTACAGGTAACAGGAGAAGGCCACGAGCAGTACTTC. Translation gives CASSLQVTGEGHEQYF.

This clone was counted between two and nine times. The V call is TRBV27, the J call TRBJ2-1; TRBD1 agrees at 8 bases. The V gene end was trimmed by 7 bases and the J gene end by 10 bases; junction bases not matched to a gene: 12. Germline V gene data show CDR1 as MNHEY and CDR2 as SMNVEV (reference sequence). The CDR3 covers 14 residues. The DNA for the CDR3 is TGTGCCAGCACGAGGGGACAGGCCCCTGGGGAGCAGTTCTTC. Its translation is CASTRGQAPGEQFF.

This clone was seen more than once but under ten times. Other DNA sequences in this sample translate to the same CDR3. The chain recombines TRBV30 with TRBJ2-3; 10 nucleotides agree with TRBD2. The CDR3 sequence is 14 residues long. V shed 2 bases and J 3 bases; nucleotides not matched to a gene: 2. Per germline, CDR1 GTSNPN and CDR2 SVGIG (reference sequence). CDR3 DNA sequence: TGTGCCTGGAGTTTAGCGGGGGGAACAGATACGCAGTATTTT. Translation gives CAWSLAGGTDTQYF. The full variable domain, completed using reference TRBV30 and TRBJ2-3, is SQTIHQWPATLVQPVGSPLSLECTVEGTSNPNLYWYRQAAGRGLQLLFYSVGIGQISSEVPQNLSASRPQDRQFILSSKKLLLSDSGFYLCAWSLAGGTDTQYFGPGTRLTVL.

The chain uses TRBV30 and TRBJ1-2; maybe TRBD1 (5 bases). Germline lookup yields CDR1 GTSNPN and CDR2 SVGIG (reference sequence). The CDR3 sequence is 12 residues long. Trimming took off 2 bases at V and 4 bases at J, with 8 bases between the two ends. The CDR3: CAWSITGYGYTF. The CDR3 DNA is TGTGCCTGGAGTATCACAGGCTATGGCTACACCTTC. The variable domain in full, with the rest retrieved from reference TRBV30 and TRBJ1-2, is SQTIHQWPATLVQPVGSPLSLECTVEGTSNPNLYWYRQAAGRGLQLLFYSVGIGQISSEVPQNLSASRPQDRQFILSSKKLLLSDSGFYLCAWSITGYGYTFGSGTRLTVV.

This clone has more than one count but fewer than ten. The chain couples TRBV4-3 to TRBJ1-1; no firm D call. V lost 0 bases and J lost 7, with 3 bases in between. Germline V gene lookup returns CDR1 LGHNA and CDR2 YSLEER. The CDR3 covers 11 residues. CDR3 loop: CASSQENEAFF. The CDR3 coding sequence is TGCGCCAGCAGCCAAGAGAATGAAGCTTTCTTT.

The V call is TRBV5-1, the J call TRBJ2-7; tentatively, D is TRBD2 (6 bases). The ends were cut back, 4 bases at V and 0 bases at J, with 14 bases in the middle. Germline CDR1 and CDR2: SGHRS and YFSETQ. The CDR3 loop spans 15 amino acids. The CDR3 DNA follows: TGCGCCAGCAGCCCGGGGGACGCCGTCTCCTACGAGCAGTACTTC. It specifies CASSPGDAVSYEQYF.

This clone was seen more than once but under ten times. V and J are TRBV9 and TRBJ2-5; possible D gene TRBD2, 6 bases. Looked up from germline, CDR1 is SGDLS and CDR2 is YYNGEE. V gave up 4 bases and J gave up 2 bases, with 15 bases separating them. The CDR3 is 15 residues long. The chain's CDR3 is CASSRGSSAQETQYF. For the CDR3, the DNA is TGTGCCAGCAGCCGGGGCTCTAGCGCACAAGAGACCCAGTACTTC.

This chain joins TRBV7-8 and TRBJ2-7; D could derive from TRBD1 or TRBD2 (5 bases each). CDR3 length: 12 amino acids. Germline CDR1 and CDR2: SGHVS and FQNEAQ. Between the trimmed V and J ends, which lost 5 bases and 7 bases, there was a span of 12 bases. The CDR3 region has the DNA TGTGCCAGCAGCCCGGGGCCGGGGGAGCAGTACTTC. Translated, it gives CASSPGPGEQYF.

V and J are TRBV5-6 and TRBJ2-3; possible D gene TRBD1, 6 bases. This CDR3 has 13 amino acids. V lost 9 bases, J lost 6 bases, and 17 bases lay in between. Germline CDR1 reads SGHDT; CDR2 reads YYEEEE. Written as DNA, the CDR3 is TGTGCCACCACCACAGGGCTGGGGGATACGCAGTATTTT. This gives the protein CATTTGLGDTQYF.

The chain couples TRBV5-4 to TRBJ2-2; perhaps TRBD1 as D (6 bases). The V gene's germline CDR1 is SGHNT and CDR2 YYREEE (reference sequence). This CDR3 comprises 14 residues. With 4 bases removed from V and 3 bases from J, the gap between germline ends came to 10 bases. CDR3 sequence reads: CASSRTGYTGELFF. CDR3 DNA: TGTGCCAGCAGCAGAACAGGGTACACCGGGGAGCTGTTTTTT.

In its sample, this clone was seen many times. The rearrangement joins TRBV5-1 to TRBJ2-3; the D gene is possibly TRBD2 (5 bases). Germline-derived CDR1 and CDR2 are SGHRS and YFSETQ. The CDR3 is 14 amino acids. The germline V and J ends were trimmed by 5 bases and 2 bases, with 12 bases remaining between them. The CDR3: CASRPAGDTDTQYF. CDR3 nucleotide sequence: TGCGCCAGCAGGCCCGCGGGCGACACAGATACGCAGTATTTT.

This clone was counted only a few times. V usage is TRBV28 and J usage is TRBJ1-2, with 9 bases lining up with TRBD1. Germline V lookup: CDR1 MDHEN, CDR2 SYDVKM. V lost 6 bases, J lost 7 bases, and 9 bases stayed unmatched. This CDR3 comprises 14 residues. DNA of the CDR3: TGTGCCAGCAGCCTCGGGACAGGGTTTCGTGGCTACACCTTC. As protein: CASSLGTGFRGYTF.

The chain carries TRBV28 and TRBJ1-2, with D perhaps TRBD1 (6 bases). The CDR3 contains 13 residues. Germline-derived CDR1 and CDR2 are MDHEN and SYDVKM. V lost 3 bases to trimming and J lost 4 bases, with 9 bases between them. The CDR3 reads CASSFKTGYGYTF. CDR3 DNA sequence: TGTGCCAGCAGTTTCAAGACAGGCTATGGCTACACCTTC.

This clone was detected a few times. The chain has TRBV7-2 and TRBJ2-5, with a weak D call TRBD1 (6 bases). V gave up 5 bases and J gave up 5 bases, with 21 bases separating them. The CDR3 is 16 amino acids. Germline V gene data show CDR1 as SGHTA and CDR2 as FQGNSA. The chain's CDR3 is CASSPLGARAWETQYF. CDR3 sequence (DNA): TGTGCCAGCAGCCCCCTGGGGGCCCGGGCGTGGGAGACCCAGTACTTC.

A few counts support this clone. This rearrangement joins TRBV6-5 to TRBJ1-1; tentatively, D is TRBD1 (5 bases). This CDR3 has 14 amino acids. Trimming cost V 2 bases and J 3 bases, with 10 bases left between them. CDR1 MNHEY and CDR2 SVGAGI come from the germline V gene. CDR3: CASSYRGGDTEAFF. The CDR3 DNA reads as TGTGCCAGCAGTTACAGGGGAGGAGACACTGAAGCTTTCTTT.

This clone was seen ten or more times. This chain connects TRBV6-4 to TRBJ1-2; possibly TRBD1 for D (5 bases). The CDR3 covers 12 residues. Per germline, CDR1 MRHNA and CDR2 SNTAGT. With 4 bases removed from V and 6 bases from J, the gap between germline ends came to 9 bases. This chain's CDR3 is CASSAGGNGYTF. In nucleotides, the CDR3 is TGTGCCAGCAGTGCGGGGGGAAATGGCTACACCTTC.

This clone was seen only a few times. CDR3 sequence reads: CASTSEQQGETQYF. CDR3 bases: TGTGCCAGCACTAGCGAACAACAGGGAGAGACCCAGTACTTC. The chain links TRBV2 to TRBJ2-5; D is possibly TRBD1 or TRBD2 (6 bases each). The V gene lost 7 bases and the J gene lost 4 bases, with 16 bases spanning the gap. The CDR3 loop spans 14 amino acids. Germline loops: CDR1 SNHLY, CDR2 FYNNEI.

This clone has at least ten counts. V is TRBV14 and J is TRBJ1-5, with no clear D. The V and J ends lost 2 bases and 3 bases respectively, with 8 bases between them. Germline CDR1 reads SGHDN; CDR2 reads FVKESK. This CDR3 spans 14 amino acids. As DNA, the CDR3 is TGTGCCAGCAGCCAAACAAGTATCAATCAGCCCCAGCATTTT. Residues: CASSQTSINQPQHF. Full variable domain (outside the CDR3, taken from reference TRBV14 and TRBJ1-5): EAGVTQFPSHSVIEKGQTVTLRCDPISGHDNLYWYRRVMGKEIKFLLHFVKESKQDESGMPNNRFLAERTGGTYSTLKVQPAELEDSGVYFCASSQTSINQPQHFGDGTRLSIL.